These 20 T cell receptor beta chains came from one sample sequenced in a study of human T cells and chemical hapten exposure. TCRdb passed the RACE reads through MiXCR, listing each CDR3 protein once. The sample comprises approximately 97,000 distinct CDR3 sequences, 27% of which are singletons, and about 9.3% rests with the top ten. Indicated time point: patch test 3, about 24 weeks after DPC sensitization. The sample's treatment: therapeutic diphenylcyclopropenone sensitization with weekly scalp DPC. Material: whole blood, obtained in connection with sensitization to the hapten diphenylcyclopropenone (DPC). These TCRs come from a man between 35 and 55 years old with alopecia areata. Some clones in this sample may be carry-over from other donors' samples.

With regard to this clonotype: Sequence at one end of the junction differs from germline and may be a read error. The rearrangement links TRBV7-2 to TRBJ1-5; D is unresolved. The CDR3 is 17 amino acids. From germline, CDR1 is SGHTA and CDR2 FQGNSA. Written as DNA, the CDR3 is TGTGCCAGCAGCTTAGAAGTAATGGCCCTGAGCAATCAGCCCCAGCGTTTT. This sequence encodes CASSLEVMALSNQPQRF.

The V gene is TRBV20-1, the J gene TRBJ2-7, with a weak D call TRBD1 (5 bases). This CDR3 has 13 amino acids. The ends were cut back, 3 bases at V and 2 bases at J, with 11 bases in the middle. The germline gives CDR1 DFQATT, CDR2 SNEGSKA (reference sequence). The CDR3 loop is CSARGRDPYEQYF. The CDR3 DNA sequence: TGCAGTGCTAGGGGCAGGGATCCCTACGAGCAGTACTTC.

The rearrangement links TRBV6-5 to TRBJ1-1; D unclear. V lost 0 bases, J lost 4 bases, and 15 bases lay in between. This CDR3 spans 16 amino acids. Germline lookup yields CDR1 MNHEY and CDR2 SVGAGI. This chain's CDR3 is CASSYSTRDPSTEAFF. Written as DNA, the CDR3 is TGTGCCAGCAGTTACTCGACGAGGGATCCGAGCACTGAAGCTTTCTTT.

V and J are TRBV5-1 and TRBJ2-5; 8 bases match TRBD2. The CDR3 is made up of 16 amino acids. V gave up 0 bases and J gave up 2 bases; unmatched junction bases: 6. CDR1 and CDR2 from the germline V gene are SGHRS and YFSETQ. The CDR3 nucleotides read TGCGCCAGCAGCTTGGGGGGGACTAGGAAACAAGAGACCCAGTACTTC. Translating gives CASSLGGTRKQETQYF.

This clonotype was picked up a small number of times. The chain recombines TRBV28 with TRBJ2-5; 8 nucleotides agree with TRBD1. The V segment lost 3 bases and the J segment 5 bases; nucleotides outside the gene matches: 8. Germline CDR1 is MDHEN and CDR2 is SYDVKM. The CDR3 sequence is 15 residues long. The CDR3 reads CASSFRAGGYETQYF. For the CDR3, the DNA is TGTGCCAGCAGTTTCAGGGCAGGGGGCTATGAGACCCAGTACTTC.

At least ten counts were recorded for this clonotype. This chain joins TRBV12-3 or TRBV12-4 and TRBJ2-1; D remains unclear. Deletions cut 7 bases from V and 9 bases from J, with 10 bases between. The CDR3 sequence is 11 residues long. The CDR3 sequence: CASTAWGEQFF. CDR3 nucleotide sequence: TGTGCCAGCACCGCATGGGGTGAGCAGTTCTTC.

The chain recombines TRBV5-1 with TRBJ1-6; D is perhaps TRBD1 (5 bases). The germline V and J ends were trimmed by 0 bases and 5 bases, with 15 bases remaining between them. Germline CDR1 SGHRS, CDR2 YFSETQ. This CDR3 is 17 amino acids long. The CDR3 region has the DNA TGCGCCAGCAGCTTGGAGGGCAGGGCAACTGATAATTCACCCCTCCACTTT. Its translation: CASSLEGRATDNSPLHF.

In this sample, this clonotype turned up a few times. The CDR3 DNA reads TGTGCCAGCAGCCCGGGACAGGGGGCGCCCGGGGCCAACGTCCTGACTTTC. Its protein is CASSPGQGAPGANVLTF. V usage is TRBV28 and J usage is TRBJ2-6; 12 bases align to TRBD1. Germline V gene lookup returns CDR1 MDHEN and CDR2 SYDVKM. The CDR3 contains 17 residues. J gave up 4 bases and V 6 bases, and 7 bases lay outside the gene matches. The variable domain in full, completed from reference TRBV28 and TRBJ2-6, reads DVKVTQSSRYLVKRTGEKVFLECVQDMDHENMFWYRQDPGLGLRLIYFSYDVKMKEKGDIPEGYSVSREKKERFSLILESASTNQTSMYLCASSPGQGAPGANVLTFGAGSRLTVL.

The chain has TRBV6-2 or TRBV6-3 and TRBJ1-5; D uncertain. The CDR3 loop spans 16 amino acids. The germline V and J ends were trimmed by 0 bases and 2 bases, with 11 bases remaining between them. Germline V gene sequence: CDR1 MNHEY, CDR2 SVGEGT. The CDR3 loop reads CASSYSVIWGNQPQHF. The CDR3 region has the DNA TGTGCCAGCAGTTACTCTGTCATCTGGGGCAATCAGCCCCAGCATTTT.

The rearrangement uses TRBV5-6 and TRBJ2-1; either TRBD1 or TRBD2 may supply D (6 bases each). Between the trimmed V and J ends, which lost 2 bases and 0 bases, there was a span of 12 bases. Germline CDR1 reads SGHDT; CDR2 reads YYEEEE. The CDR3 has 16 residues. The CDR3 protein is CASSFGGPSSYNEQFF. CDR3 nucleotides: TGTGCCAGCAGCTTTGGGGGGCCGAGCTCCTACAATGAGCAGTTCTTC.

The chain is built from TRBV28 and TRBJ1-4; D is ambiguous. Germline values: CDR1 MDHEN, CDR2 SYDVKM. Between the trimmed V and J ends, which lost 4 bases and 7 bases, there was a span of 7 bases. The CDR3 is made up of 12 amino acids. The CDR3 bases are TGTGCCAGCAGTTCCGGCCTTGAAAAACTGTTTTTT. The encoded protein is CASSSGLEKLFF.

This clonotype came up a few times. The V gene is TRBV12-3 or TRBV12-4, the J gene TRBJ2-7; 7 positions match TRBD2. V shed 6 bases, J shed 4 bases, and the junction held 15 bases outside the gene matches. This CDR3 is 16 amino acids long. The CDR3 region is CASSRQGGGRAYEQYF. In DNA form, the CDR3 reads TGTGCCAGCAGCCGGCAAGGCGGCGGGAGAGCTTACGAGCAGTACTTC.

The chain joins TRBV6-2 or TRBV6-3 to TRBJ2-7; D is ambiguous. This CDR3 has 14 amino acids. Germline V gene lookup returns CDR1 MNHEY and CDR2 SVGEGT. V gave up 2 bases and J gave up 0 bases, with 8 bases separating them. The CDR3 reads CASSYQWTSYEQYF. Written as DNA, the CDR3 is TGTGCCAGCAGTTACCAGTGGACCTCCTACGAGCAGTACTTC.

The gene calls are TRBV6-6 and TRBJ2-7, with 7 bases identical to TRBD1. V dropped 2 bases and J dropped 7; count of bases not matched to a gene: 8. Germline lookup yields CDR1 MNHNY and CDR2 SVGAGI (reference sequence). This CDR3 region has 14 residues. The CDR3 region has the DNA TGTGCCAGCAGTTACCGCGACAGGGTCGGTGAGCAGTACTTC. This translates into CASSYRDRVGEQYF.

This chain links TRBV18 with TRBJ1-6; perhaps TRBD1 as D (5 bases). The CDR3 extends over 14 amino acids. CDR1 KGHSH and CDR2 LQKENI come from the germline V gene. Trimming removed 5 bases from V and 6 bases from J, with 11 bases in between. The CDR3 loop is CASSSSDSNSPLHF. In DNA form, the CDR3 reads TGTGCCAGCTCATCATCCGACAGTAATTCACCCCTCCACTTT.

The V gene is TRBV6-1, the J gene TRBJ2-3; possibly TRBD2 for D (6 bases). Germline V gene lookup returns CDR1 MNHNS and CDR2 SASEGT. The CDR3 consists of 14 residues. Trimming left V 3 bases short and J 4 bases short, with 11 bases between. CDR3 amino acids: CASSERGGPDTQYF. CDR3 nucleotides: TGTGCCAGCAGTGAGCGGGGAGGCCCAGATACGCAGTATTTT.

The chain carries TRBV19 and TRBJ1-6, with D unresolved. V lost 6 bases, J lost 8 bases, and 11 bases lay in between. This CDR3 has 13 residues. Germline values: CDR1 LNHDA, CDR2 SQIVND (reference sequence). The CDR3 DNA reads as TGTGCCAGTAGCGGCAGCATCCATTCACCCCTCCACTTT. It translates to CASSGSIHSPLHF.

V gene TRBV6-5 combines with J gene TRBJ2-1; tentatively, D is TRBD1 (5 bases). Germline-derived CDR1 and CDR2 are MNHEY and SVGAGI. The CDR3 runs 12 residues. V lost 4 bases to trimming and J lost 7 bases, with 8 bases between them. The CDR3 DNA reads as TGTGCCAGCAGTTTCAGGGTGAATGAGCAGTTCTTC. This translates into CASSFRVNEQFF.

This rearrangement joins TRBV18 to TRBJ2-7, with 13 bases identical to TRBD2. J was trimmed by 5 bases and V by 6 bases; bases with no gene match: 13. Germline-derived CDR1 and CDR2 are KGHSH and LQKENI. This CDR3 has 17 residues. The CDR3, as DNA: TGTGCCAGCTCTCCTATATCGGGACTAGCGGGAAGGCACGAGCAGTACTTC. It specifies CASSPISGLAGRHEQYF.

This rearrangement joins TRBV20-1 to TRBJ2-7; D gene uncertain. Germline assignment: CDR1 DFQATT and CDR2 SNEGSKA (reference sequence). The CDR3 is made up of 11 amino acids. The germline V and J ends were trimmed by 6 bases and 3 bases, with 9 bases remaining between them. The CDR3 loop is CSAIKDYEQYF. The CDR3 nucleotides read TGCAGTGCCATTAAAGACTACGAGCAGTACTTC.